This T cell receptor beta chain was captured by sequencing in a study of PD-L1 blockade in urothelial cancer. At the level of the study: Males with bladder-origin urothelial cancer constituted about 85% of the roughly 30 patients.

Germline V CDR1 and CDR2: MNHNY, SVGAGI (reference sequence). Trimming cost V 4 bases and J 6 bases; bases outside gene matches: 9. The CDR3 spans 16 residues. Sequencing was performed with immunoSEQ multiplex PCR; in TCRdb, only in-frame clones are kept and a portion is missing. The table has tens of thousands of clones, 82% seen once. This sample comprised PBMCs, obtained around atezolizumab (anti-PD-L1) treatment. The TCR originated in a man aged 65-85 years with urothelial cancer. This chain connects TRBV6-6 to TRBJ1-5; 10 bases align to TRBD1. CDR3 amino acids: CASSFRTGGVGQPQHF. The CDR3, as DNA: TGTGCCAGCAGTTTTCGGACAGGGGGAGTTGGTCAGCCCCAGCATTTT.